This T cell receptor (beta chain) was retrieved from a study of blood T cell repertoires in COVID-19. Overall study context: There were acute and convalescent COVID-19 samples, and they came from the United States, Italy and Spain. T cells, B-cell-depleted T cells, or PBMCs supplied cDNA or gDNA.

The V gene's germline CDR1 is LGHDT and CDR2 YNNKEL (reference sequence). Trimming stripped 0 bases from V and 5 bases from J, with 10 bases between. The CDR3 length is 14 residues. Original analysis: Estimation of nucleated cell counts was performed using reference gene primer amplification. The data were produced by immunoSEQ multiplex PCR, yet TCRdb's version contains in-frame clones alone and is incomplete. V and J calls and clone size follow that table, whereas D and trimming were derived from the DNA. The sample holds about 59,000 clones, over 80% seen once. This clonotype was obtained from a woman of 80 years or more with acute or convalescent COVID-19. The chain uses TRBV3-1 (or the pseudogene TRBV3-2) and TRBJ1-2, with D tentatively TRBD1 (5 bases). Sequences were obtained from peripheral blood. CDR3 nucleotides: TGTGCCAGCAGCCAAGATACCAGGGAATATGGCTACACCTTC. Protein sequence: CASSQDTREYGYTF.